The 30 T cell receptor beta chains below come from one sample, sequenced in a study of cytomegalovirus exposure and HLA in healthy donors. The PCR was carried out with 60 Vbeta primers and 13 Jbeta primers. Repertoires were generated with immunoSEQ multiplex PCR, while TCRdb's copy carries only in-frame clones and drops some. In the table there are about 140,000 clones, roughly 72% of which are singletons. The sequencing sample was made of PBMCs. The receptors here all came from a man aged 35 to 55 in good health and CMV-seronegative.

The J gene is TRBJ2-7, the V gene TRBV6-5, with D possibly TRBD1 on 6 matching bases. CDR3 length: 14 amino acids. Per germline, CDR1 MNHEY and CDR2 SVGAGI. Trimming left V 2 bases short and J 2 bases short, with 10 bases between. The CDR3 loop reads CASSYRGQTYEQYF. In nucleotides, the CDR3 is TGTGCCAGCAGTTACCGCGGACAGACCTACGAGCAGTACTTC.

The chain uses TRBV27 and TRBJ2-2, with TRBD2 identical over 7 bases. Germline CDR1 is MNHEY and CDR2 is SMNVEV (reference sequence). CDR3 length: 16 residues. V shed 3 bases and J 7 bases; nucleotides not matched to a gene: 11. This CDR3 is CASSLRREISDGELFF. The CDR3 bases are TGTGCCAGCAGTTTGAGGCGGGAGATTTCGGACGGGGAGCTGTTTTTT.

This chain links TRBV5-8 with TRBJ2-4; 9 nucleotides line up with TRBD1. V was clipped by 0 bases and J by 8 bases; unmatched bases: 21. The V gene's germline CDR1 is SGHTS and CDR2 YDEGEE. The CDR3 is made up of 20 amino acids. CDR3 sequence (DNA): TGTGCCAGCAGCTTGGCCGCAAAGAGGGGACAGGGACCCAGAGGTTACATTCAGTACTTC. Translating it yields CASSLAAKRGQGPRGYIQYF. Full variable domain (missing parts from reference TRBV5-8 and TRBJ2-4): EAGVTQSPTHLIKTRGQQATLRCSPISGHTSVYWYQQALGLGLQFLLWYDEGEERNRGNFPPRFSGRQFPNYSSELNVNALELEDSALYLCASSLAAKRGQGPRGYIQYFGAGTRLSVL.

Here the CDR3 DNA reads TGTGCCAGTAGTGTCGGGAGGGATCTTGAGAGCAATCAGCCCCAGCATTTT. Residues: CASSVGRDLESNQPQHF. The gene calls are TRBV19 and TRBJ1-5, with D hard to call. Trimming left V 5 bases short and J 1 base short, with 18 bases between. Looked up from germline, CDR1 is LNHDA and CDR2 is SQIVND (reference sequence). CDR3 length: 17 residues. Complete variable domain (other parts from reference TRBV19 and TRBJ1-5): DGGITQSPKYLFRKEGQNVTLSCEQNLNHDAMYWYRQDPGQGLRLIYYSQIVNDFQKGDIAEGYSVSREKKESFPLTVTSAQKNPTAFYLCASSVGRDLESNQPQHFGDGTRLSIL.

The rearrangement links TRBV29-1 to TRBJ2-1; 15 bases agree with TRBD2. Germline CDR1 reads SQVTM; CDR2 reads ANQGSEA. With 3 bases clipped from V and 3 bases from J, the junction kept 6 bases outside the gene matches. The CDR3 runs to 17 residues. The CDR3 sequence is CSVDGLAGGLDYNEQFF. In DNA, the CDR3 is TGCAGCGTTGACGGACTAGCGGGAGGGCTCGACTACAATGAGCAGTTCTTC.

V is TRBV6-4 and J is TRBJ2-2; TRBD2 aligns across 10 bases. V lost 5 bases, J lost 3 bases, and 3 bases stayed unmatched. The germline V gene has CDR1 MRHNA and CDR2 SNTAGT. The CDR3 has 15 residues. CDR3 in DNA: TGTGCCAGCAGTTCACTAGCGGGATACACCGGGGAGCTGTTTTTT. This translates into CASSSLAGYTGELFF.

The sample holds a few counts of this clone. The chain couples TRBV4-2 to TRBJ1-2; D possibly corresponds to TRBD1 (6 bases). The V and J ends lost 1 base and 2 bases respectively, with 23 bases between them. The CDR3 covers 19 residues. Germline V gene data show CDR1 as LGHNA and CDR2 as YNFKEQ. The chain's CDR3 is CASSQAQAGWGGANYGYTF. The CDR3 DNA is TGTGCCAGCAGCCAAGCCCAGGCGGGGTGGGGGGGGGCAAACTATGGCTACACCTTC.

The V call is TRBV11-2, the J call TRBJ2-3; weak D call: TRBD2 (7 bases). CDR1 is SGHAT and CDR2 is FQNNGV in the germline V gene. The CDR3 length is 15 residues. The ends were cut back, 0 bases at V and 4 bases at J, with 11 bases in the middle. The CDR3 sequence is CASSLDRGAADTQYF. DNA of the CDR3: TGTGCCAGCAGCTTAGACCGGGGGGCTGCAGATACGCAGTATTTT.

CDR3 sequence reads: CASRSTGVHYGYTF. DNA for the CDR3: TGTGCCAGCAGGTCTACAGGGGTTCACTATGGCTACACCTTC. This chain joins TRBV27 and TRBJ1-2; 7 bases align to TRBD1. V gave up 6 bases and J gave up 3 bases; unmatched junction bases: 7. The CDR3 is 14 residues long. The germline CDR1 and CDR2 sequences are MNHEY and SMNVEV (reference sequence).

This clone was recorded only once. V and J are TRBV28 and TRBJ1-4, with 10 bases lining up with TRBD1. Losses at the gene ends were 8 bases for V and 3 bases for J; bases not matched to a gene: 12. The CDR3 consists of 17 residues. Per germline, CDR1 MDHEN and CDR2 SYDVKM. CDR3 coding DNA: TGTGCCAGCTTTCCTGCCAGAGACAGGGGGCCTAATGAAAAACTGTTTTTT. Its translation: CASFPARDRGPNEKLFF. Full variable domain (missing parts from reference TRBV28 and TRBJ1-4): DVKVTQSSRYLVKRTGEKVFLECVQDMDHENMFWYRQDPGLGLRLIYFSYDVKMKEKGDIPEGYSVSREKKERFSLILESASTNQTSMYLCASFPARDRGPNEKLFFGSGTQLSVL.

The V call is TRBV28, the J call TRBJ1-1; no definite D call. Germline lookup yields CDR1 MDHEN and CDR2 SYDVKM. V lost 7 bases and J lost 4, with 10 bases in between. This CDR3 region has 12 residues. Here the CDR3 reads CASTGYSTEAFF. The CDR3, as DNA: TGTGCCAGCACAGGTTACTCCACTGAAGCTTTCTTT.

In DNA, the CDR3 is TGTGCCAGCAGGGAGCTTTCTTCCTACGAGCAGTACTTC. The encoded protein is CASRELSSYEQYF. The chain links TRBV6-5 to TRBJ2-7; D remains ambiguous. The germline V gene encodes CDR1 MNHEY and CDR2 SVGAGI. The germline V and J ends were trimmed by 6 bases and 1 base, with 10 bases remaining between them. This CDR3 comprises 13 residues.

This clone was observed a single time. V is TRBV5-8 and J is TRBJ2-3; no clear D. Germline V gives CDR1 SGHTS, CDR2 YDEGEE. The CDR3 consists of 13 residues. V lost 3 bases, J lost 2 bases, and 7 bases lay in between. CDR3 in amino acids: CASSYLFTDTQYF. For the CDR3, the DNA is TGTGCCAGCAGCTACTTATTCACAGATACGCAGTATTTT.

The chain recombines TRBV4-1 with TRBJ2-1; 15 bases fit TRBD2. This CDR3 spans 17 amino acids. The J segment lost 7 bases and the V segment lost 0 bases, leaving 4 bases of the junction unmatched. From germline, CDR1 is MGHRA and CDR2 YSYEKL. The CDR3 loop reads CASSQDGGTSGGNEQFF. CDR3 in DNA: TGCGCCAGCAGCCAAGATGGAGGGACTAGCGGGGGGAATGAGCAGTTCTTC.

The chain combines TRBV27 with TRBJ2-1; 7 bases agree with TRBD1. There are 13 residues in the CDR3. Germline V gene lookup returns CDR1 MNHEY and CDR2 SMNVEV (reference sequence). V was clipped by 4 bases and J by 10 bases; unmatched bases: 7. This chain's CDR3 is CASSSIGTAEQFF. For the CDR3, the DNA is TGTGCCAGCAGTTCGATAGGGACAGCAGAGCAGTTCTTC.

This clone has only a few counts. The V call is TRBV27, the J call TRBJ2-7; the D is unclear. The CDR3 contains 13 residues. The germline gives CDR1 MNHEY, CDR2 SMNVEV (reference sequence). V lost 6 bases to trimming and J lost 2 bases, with 11 bases between them. CDR3: CASSLYSTYEQYF. The CDR3 region has the DNA TGTGCCAGCAGCCTCTATAGTACCTACGAGCAGTACTTC.

The V and J genes are TRBV5-4 and TRBJ2-1; 8 nucleotides match TRBD1. V gave up 2 bases and J gave up 7 bases; unmatched junction bases: 5. CDR1 SGHNT and CDR2 YYREEE come from the germline V gene (reference sequence). This CDR3 comprises 14 residues. The CDR3 here is CASSFRTGWNEQFF. The CDR3 region has the DNA TGTGCCAGCAGCTTTCGGACAGGGTGGAATGAGCAGTTCTTC.

The V and J genes are TRBV27 and TRBJ2-7, with 10 bases lining up with TRBD2. This CDR3 spans 16 amino acids. From germline, CDR1 is MNHEY and CDR2 SMNVEV (reference sequence). The V and J ends lost 0 bases and 4 bases, in that order; junction bases with no gene match: 6. CDR3 loop: CASSLSASGSLYEQYF. The CDR3 DNA reads TGTGCCAGCAGTTTATCTGCTAGCGGGAGTCTATACGAGCAGTACTTC.

This chain joins TRBV27 and TRBJ2-7; 10 nucleotides align to TRBD1. The V segment lost 3 bases and the J segment 2 bases; nucleotides outside the gene matches: 1. This CDR3 has 14 amino acids. Germline V gene lookup returns CDR1 MNHEY and CDR2 SMNVEV (reference sequence). CDR3 bases: TGTGCCAGCAGTTTCGGGACAGGGGCCTACGAGCAGTACTTC. It is translated as CASSFGTGAYEQYF.

The chain carries TRBV6-5 and TRBJ1-1; 7 positions agree with TRBD1. With 0 bases clipped from V and 8 bases from J, the junction kept 6 bases outside the gene matches. Germline V gene lookup returns CDR1 MNHEY and CDR2 SVGAGI. This CDR3 has 14 amino acids. The CDR3 DNA sequence: TGTGCCAGCAGTTACTCGGGGGGACAGTTAGAAGCTTTCTTT. Protein sequence: CASSYSGGQLEAFF.

The chain carries TRBV10-2 and TRBJ2-1; unclear D gene. Trimming took off 0 bases at V and 9 bases at J, with 6 bases between the two ends. The germline V gene has CDR1 WSHSY and CDR2 SAAADI. The CDR3 covers 12 residues. CDR3 region: CASSESSTEQFF. DNA of the CDR3: TGCGCCAGCAGTGAGTCTAGCACTGAGCAGTTCTTC.

This clone was seen only a few times. The chain uses TRBV14 and TRBJ2-1; no firm D call. Trimming shortened V by 0 bases and J by 1 base, and 7 bases separated the two germline ends. This CDR3 spans 15 amino acids. CDR1 is SGHDN and CDR2 is FVKESK in the germline V gene. In DNA, the CDR3 is TGTGCCAGCAGCCAAGACGGTGCTTCCTACAATGAGCAGTTCTTC. Protein: CASSQDGASYNEQFF.

This sequence joins TRBV7-2 and TRBJ2-5; 11 positions agree with TRBD1. CDR3 length equals 16 residues. Germline V CDR1 and CDR2: SGHTA, FQGNSA. V dropped 3 bases and J dropped 2; count of bases not matched to a gene: 5. The CDR3: CASSLVGTGGQETQYF. DNA of the CDR3: TGTGCCAGCAGCTTGGTCGGGACAGGGGGACAAGAGACCCAGTACTTC. Combining the CDR3 with reference TRBV7-2 and TRBJ2-5 gives the whole variable domain GAGVSQSPSNKVTEKGKDVELRCDPISGHTALYWYRQSLGQGLEFLIYFQGNSAPDKSGLPSDRFSAERTGGSVSTLTIQRTQQEDSAVYLCASSLVGTGGQETQYFGPGTRLLVL.

The chain couples TRBV19 to TRBJ2-3, with TRBD2 identical over 7 bases. CDR1 is LNHDA, CDR2 SQIVND, per germline (reference sequence). This CDR3 comprises 16 residues. The V gene end was trimmed by 3 bases and the J gene end by 5 bases; junction bases not matched to a gene: 11. The CDR3 loop reads CASSIAAGGMLDTQYF. CDR3 coding DNA: TGTGCCAGTAGTATCGCGGCCGGGGGGATGTTAGATACGCAGTATTTT.

This clone was seen a single time. CDR3 loop: CASSYLQQGLTYEQYF. In nucleotides, the CDR3 is TGTGCCAGCAGTTACCTCCAACAGGGATTGACCTACGAGCAGTACTTC. The rearrangement uses TRBV6-7 and TRBJ2-7; possible D gene TRBD1, 6 bases. TRBV6-7 is an ORF, and what it does is uncertain. V gave up 2 bases and J gave up 2 bases, with 16 bases separating them. This CDR3 has 16 amino acids.

This CDR3 is CASSSLPGQGSGYTF. The CDR3 DNA reads as TGTGCCAGCAGCTCCTTACCGGGACAGGGGAGTGGCTACACCTTC. V usage is TRBV5-6 and J usage is TRBJ1-2, with 10 positions matching TRBD1. This CDR3 is built from 15 residues. Per the germline V gene, CDR1 is SGHDT and CDR2 is YYEEEE. Germline trimming cut 3 bases from V and 7 bases from J; bases unmatched to any gene: 9.

This rearrangement joins TRBV28 to TRBJ1-5; no clear D. Trimming pared 3 bases from V and 0 bases from J, leaving 12 bases between. The CDR3 has 16 residues. CDR1 is MDHEN, CDR2 SYDVKM, per germline. In DNA, the CDR3 is TGTGCCAGCAGTTTTCTGGGAGATTATAGCAATCAGCCCCAGCATTTT. Amino acids: CASSFLGDYSNQPQHF.

The chain uses TRBV6-5 and TRBJ2-5, with D tentatively TRBD2 (7 bases). Looked up from germline, CDR1 is MNHEY and CDR2 is SVGAGI. The CDR3 loop spans 16 amino acids. V was pared by 0 bases and J by 6 bases, with 17 bases between. CDR3 sequence: CASSYSSAGAVKTQYF. CDR3 bases: TGTGCCAGCAGTTACTCTTCTGCGGGGGCGGTAAAGACCCAGTACTTC.

The chain carries TRBV5-1 and TRBJ2-7; 11 positions match TRBD2. The CDR3 consists of 14 residues. Trimming removed 4 bases from V and 3 bases from J; junction bases left unmatched: 3. Germline CDR1 and CDR2: SGHRS and YFSETQ. CDR3 sequence (DNA): TGCGCCAGCAGCGACACTAGCGGGAGCTACGAGCAGTACTTC. Translating it yields CASSDTSGSYEQYF.

The chain uses TRBV29-1 and TRBJ1-2; no definite D call. The CDR3 sequence is 10 residues long. Germline V gives CDR1 SQVTM, CDR2 ANQGSEA. V was cut by 2 bases and J by 9 bases, with 7 bases left in between. CDR3 sequence: CSVELDSYTF. CDR3 nucleotides: TGCAGCGTTGAACTCGACAGCTACACCTTC.